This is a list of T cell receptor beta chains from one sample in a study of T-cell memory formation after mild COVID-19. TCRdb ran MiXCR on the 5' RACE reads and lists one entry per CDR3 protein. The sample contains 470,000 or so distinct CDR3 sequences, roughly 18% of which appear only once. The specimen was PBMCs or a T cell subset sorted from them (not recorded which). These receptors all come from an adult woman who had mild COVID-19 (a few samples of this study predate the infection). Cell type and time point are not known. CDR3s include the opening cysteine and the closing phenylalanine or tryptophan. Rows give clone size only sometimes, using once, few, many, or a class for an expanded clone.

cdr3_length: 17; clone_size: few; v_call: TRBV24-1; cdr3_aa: CATSDTSGGASYNEQFF
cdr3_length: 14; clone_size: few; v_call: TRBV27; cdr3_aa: CASSWQGLNNEQFF
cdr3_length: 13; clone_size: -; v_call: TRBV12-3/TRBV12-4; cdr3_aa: CAAEAGAAGELFF
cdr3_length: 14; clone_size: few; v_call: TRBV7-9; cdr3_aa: CASSPGTAIYGYTF
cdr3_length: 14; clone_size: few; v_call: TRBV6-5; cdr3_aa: CASSYDRERDEQFF
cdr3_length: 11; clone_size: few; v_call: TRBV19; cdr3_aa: CASSVTGGKHF
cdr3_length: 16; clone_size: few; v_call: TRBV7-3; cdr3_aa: CASSSGPGVRYNEQFF
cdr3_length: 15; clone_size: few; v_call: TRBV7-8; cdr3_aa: CASSPDNLRTDTQYF
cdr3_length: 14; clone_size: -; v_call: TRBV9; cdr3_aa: CASSVASQPYEQYF
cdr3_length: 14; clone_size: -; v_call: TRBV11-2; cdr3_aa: CASSLSRGRTEAFF
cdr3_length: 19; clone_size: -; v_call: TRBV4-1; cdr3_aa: CASSQRTAPRVWANYGYTF
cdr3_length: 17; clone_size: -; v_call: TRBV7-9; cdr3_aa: CASSLARTVFSNSPLHF
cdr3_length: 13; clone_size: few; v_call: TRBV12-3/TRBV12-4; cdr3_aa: CASRRDPATEAFF
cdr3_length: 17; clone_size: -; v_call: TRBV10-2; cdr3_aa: CASSTGTGVKGQETQYF
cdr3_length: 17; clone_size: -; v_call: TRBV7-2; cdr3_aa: CASSSPPRQGDAYEQYF
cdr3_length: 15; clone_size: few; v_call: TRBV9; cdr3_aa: CASSVGWGQGYEQYF
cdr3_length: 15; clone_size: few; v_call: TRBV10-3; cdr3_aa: CAISESDREGQPQHF
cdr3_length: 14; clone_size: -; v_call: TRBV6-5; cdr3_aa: CASSYSGGYQPQHF
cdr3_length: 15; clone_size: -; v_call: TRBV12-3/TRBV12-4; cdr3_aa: CASSLKRLTNYGYTF
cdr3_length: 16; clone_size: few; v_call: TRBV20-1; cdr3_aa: CSARDPIARAKNIQYF
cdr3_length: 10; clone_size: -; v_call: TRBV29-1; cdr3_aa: CSVEHTEAFF
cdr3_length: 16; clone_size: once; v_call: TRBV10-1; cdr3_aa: CASSLPGAVMNTEAFF
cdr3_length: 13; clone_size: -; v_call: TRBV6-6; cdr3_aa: CASSARGLAKQFF
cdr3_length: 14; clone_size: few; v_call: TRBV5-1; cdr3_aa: CASSSGTGVDGYTF
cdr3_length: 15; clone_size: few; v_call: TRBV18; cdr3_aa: CASSLQGTQNYGYTF
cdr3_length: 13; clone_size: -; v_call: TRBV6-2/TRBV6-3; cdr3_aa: CASSYGQVNGYTF
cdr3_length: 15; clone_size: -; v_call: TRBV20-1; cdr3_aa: CSARDVSRGLGEAFF
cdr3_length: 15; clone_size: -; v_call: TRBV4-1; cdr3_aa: CASSPKGGLGYGYTF
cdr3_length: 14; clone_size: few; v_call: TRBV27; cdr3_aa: CASSLGTRDTEAFF
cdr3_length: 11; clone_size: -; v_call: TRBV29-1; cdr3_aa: CSGGRAGEQFF
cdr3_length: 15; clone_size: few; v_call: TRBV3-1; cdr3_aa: CASSQDSSRTDTQYF
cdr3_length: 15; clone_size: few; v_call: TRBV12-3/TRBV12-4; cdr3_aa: CASRELAGGPNEQFF
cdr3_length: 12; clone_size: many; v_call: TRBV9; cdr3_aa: CASSAWTGELFF
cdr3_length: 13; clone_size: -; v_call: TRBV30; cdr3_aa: CAWSADRNTEAFF
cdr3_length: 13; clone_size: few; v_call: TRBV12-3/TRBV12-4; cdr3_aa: CASRGSGVYEQYF
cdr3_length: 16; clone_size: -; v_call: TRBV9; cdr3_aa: CASRSFGRGNTGELFF
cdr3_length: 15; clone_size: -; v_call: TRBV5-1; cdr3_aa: CASSQWGEMNTEAFF
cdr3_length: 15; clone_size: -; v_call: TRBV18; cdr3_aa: CASSPPMVAGYEQFF
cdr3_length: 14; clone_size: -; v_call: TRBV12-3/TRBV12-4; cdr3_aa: CASSPGRFTDTQYF
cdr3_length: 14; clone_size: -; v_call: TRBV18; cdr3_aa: CASSLGLAVDEQFF
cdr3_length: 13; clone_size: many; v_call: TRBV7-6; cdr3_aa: CASSLLAGVEQFF
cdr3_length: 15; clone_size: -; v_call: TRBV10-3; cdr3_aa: CAIRPGVAGVTEAFF
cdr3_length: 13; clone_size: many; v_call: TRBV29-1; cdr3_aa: CSVVGRNTDTQYF
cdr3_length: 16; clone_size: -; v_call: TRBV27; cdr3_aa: CASSPYSVGSNQPQHF
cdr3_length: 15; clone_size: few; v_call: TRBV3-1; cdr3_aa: CASSQEADTYNEQFF
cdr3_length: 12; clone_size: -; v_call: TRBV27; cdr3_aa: CASSNAGPEQFF
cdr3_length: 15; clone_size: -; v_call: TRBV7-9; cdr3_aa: CASSSPEGHYNEQFF
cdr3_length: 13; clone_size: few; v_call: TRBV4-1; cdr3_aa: CASSQARLSPLHF
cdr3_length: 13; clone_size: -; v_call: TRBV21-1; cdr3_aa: CASKSPEYNEQFF
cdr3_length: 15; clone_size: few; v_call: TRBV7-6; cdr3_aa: CASSSPGTEGNEQFF
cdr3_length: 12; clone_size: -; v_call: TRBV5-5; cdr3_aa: CASSLTKETQYF